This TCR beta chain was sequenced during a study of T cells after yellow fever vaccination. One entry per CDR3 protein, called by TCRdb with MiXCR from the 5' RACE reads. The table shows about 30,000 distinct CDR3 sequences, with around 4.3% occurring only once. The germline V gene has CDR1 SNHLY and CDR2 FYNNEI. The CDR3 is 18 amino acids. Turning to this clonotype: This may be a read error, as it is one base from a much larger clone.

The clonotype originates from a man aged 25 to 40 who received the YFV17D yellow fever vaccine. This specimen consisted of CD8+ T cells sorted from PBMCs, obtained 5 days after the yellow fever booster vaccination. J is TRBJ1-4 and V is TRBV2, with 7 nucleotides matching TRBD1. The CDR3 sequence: CACSEDSTGAATNEKLFF. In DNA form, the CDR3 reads TGTGCCTGCAGTGAGGACTCCACAGGGGCTGCAACTAATGAAAAACTGTTTTTT.